This T cell receptor beta chain stems from a study of blood T cell repertoires in COVID-19. Germline V gives CDR1 SGHRS, CDR2 YFSETQ. This CDR3 contains 17 residues. V shed 3 bases and J 2 bases; nucleotides not matched to a gene: 6. Sequenced by immunoSEQ multiplex PCR; TCRdb stores in-frame clones only, minus some. The sample records 200,000 to 300,000 clones, more than 80% being singletons. The origin of this receptor is a human donor in a cohort sampled during active COVID-19. The source material was peripheral blood. J is TRBJ2-6 and V is TRBV5-1, with 9 bases lining up with TRBD1. CDR3 DNA sequence: TGCGCCAGCAGCTCGTCCCGGGACAGGGCTGGGGCCAACGTCCTGACTTTC. This gives the protein CASSSSRDRAGANVLTF.